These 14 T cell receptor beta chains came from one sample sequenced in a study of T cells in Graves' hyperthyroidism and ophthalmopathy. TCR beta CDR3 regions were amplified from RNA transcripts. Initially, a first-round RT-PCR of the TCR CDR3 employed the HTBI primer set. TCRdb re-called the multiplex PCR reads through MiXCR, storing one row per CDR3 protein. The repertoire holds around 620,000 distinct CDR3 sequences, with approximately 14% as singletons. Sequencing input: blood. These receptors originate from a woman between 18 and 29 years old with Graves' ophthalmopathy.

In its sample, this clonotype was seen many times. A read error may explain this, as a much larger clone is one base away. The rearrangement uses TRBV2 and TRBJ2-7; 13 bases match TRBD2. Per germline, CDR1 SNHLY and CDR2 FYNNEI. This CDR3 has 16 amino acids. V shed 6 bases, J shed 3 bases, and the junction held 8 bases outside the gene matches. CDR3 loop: CASSPQGTSGNYEQYF. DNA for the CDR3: TGTGCCAGCAGCCCACAGGGGACTAGCGGGAACTACGAGCAGTACTTC.

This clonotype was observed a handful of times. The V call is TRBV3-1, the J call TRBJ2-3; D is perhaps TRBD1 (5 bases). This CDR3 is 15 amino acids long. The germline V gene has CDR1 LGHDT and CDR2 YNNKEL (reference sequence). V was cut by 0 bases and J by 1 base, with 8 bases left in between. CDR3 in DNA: TGTGCCAGCAGCCAAGAGAGCAGGGGCACAGATACGCAGTATTTT. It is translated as CASSQESRGTDTQYF.

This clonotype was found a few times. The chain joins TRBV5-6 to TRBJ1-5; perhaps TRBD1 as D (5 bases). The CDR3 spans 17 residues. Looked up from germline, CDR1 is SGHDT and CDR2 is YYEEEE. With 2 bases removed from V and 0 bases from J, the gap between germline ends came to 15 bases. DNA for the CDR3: TGTGCCAGCAGCTTCATCAGGGTGGATGATAGCAATCAGCCCCAGCATTTT. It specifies CASSFIRVDDSNQPQHF.

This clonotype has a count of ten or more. The CDR3 DNA follows: TGTGCCAGCAGCCTCGAAGCTAGAGGGTATACGCAGTATTTT. This gives the protein CASSLEARGYTQYF. The rearrangement uses TRBV27 and TRBJ2-3; D is possibly TRBD2 (5 bases). Germline assignment: CDR1 MNHEY and CDR2 SMNVEV (reference sequence). The CDR3 contains 14 residues. V was shortened by 6 bases and J by 7 bases, with 17 bases between the two germline ends.

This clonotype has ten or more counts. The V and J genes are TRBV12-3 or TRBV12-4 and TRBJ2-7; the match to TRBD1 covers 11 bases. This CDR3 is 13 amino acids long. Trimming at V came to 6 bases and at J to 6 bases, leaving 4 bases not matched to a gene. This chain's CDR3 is CASRPGTGGEQYF. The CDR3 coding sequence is TGTGCCAGCAGACCCGGGACAGGGGGCGAGCAGTACTTC.

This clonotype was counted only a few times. The DNA for the CDR3 is TGTGCCAGCAGCCCCGGGACAGGAACGGTGGCGAACACTGAAGCTTTCTTT. This encodes CASSPGTGTVANTEAFF. V usage is TRBV14 and J usage is TRBJ1-1; 8 bases are shared with TRBD1. Trimming at V came to 4 bases and at J to 1 base, leaving 11 bases not matched to a gene. The germline V gene encodes CDR1 SGHDN and CDR2 FVKESK. The CDR3 contains 17 residues.

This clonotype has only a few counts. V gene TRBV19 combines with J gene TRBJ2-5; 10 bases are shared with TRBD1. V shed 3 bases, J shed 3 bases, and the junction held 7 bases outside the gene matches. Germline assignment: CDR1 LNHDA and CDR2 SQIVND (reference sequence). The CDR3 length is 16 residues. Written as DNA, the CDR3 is TGTGCCAGTAGTATGGAAGTAGGGACAGGGGAAGAGACCCAGTACTTC. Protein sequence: CASSMEVGTGEETQYF. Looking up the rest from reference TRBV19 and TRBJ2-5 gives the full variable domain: DGGITQSPKYLFRKEGQNVTLSCEQNLNHDAMYWYRQDPGQGLRLIYYSQIVNDFQKGDIAEGYSVSREKKESFPLTVTSAQKNPTAFYLCASSMEVGTGEETQYFGPGTRLLVL.

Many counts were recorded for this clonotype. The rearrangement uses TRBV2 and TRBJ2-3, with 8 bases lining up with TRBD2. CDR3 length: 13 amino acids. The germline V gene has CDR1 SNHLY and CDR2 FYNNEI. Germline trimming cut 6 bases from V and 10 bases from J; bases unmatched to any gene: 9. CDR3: CASRPVREGAQYF. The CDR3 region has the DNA TGTGCCAGCAGGCCGGTCCGGGAGGGTGCGCAGTATTTT. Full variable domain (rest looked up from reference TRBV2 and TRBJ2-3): EPEVTQTPSHQVTQMGQEVILRCVPISNHLYFYWYRQILGQKVEFLVSFYNNEISEKSEIFDDQFSVERPDGSNFTLKIRSTKLEDSAMYFCASRPVREGAQYFGPGTRLTVL.

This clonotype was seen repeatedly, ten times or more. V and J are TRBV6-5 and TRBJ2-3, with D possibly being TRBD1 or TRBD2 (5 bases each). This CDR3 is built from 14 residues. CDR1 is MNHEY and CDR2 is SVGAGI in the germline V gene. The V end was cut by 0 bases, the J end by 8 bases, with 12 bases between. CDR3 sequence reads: CASSYSEGWVTQYF. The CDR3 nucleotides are TGTGCCAGCAGTTACTCTGAGGGGTGGGTTACGCAGTATTTT.

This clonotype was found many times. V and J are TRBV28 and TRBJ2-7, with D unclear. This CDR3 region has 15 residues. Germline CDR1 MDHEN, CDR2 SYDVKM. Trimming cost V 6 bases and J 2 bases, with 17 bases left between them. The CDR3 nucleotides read TGTGCCAGCAGCCCCACCGGTCAACCTCCCTACGAGCAGTACTTC. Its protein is CASSPTGQPPYEQYF.

The CDR3 nucleotides read TGTGCCAGCAGCCAAGGACGCCCCCGGGACAGGGAGGCGTATGGCTACACCTTC. Its protein is CASSQGRPRDREAYGYTF. The chain recombines TRBV3-1 with TRBJ1-2; 9 positions match TRBD1. This CDR3 spans 18 amino acids. Per the germline V gene, CDR1 is LGHDT and CDR2 is YNNKEL (reference sequence). The V segment lost 1 base and the J segment 5 bases; nucleotides outside the gene matches: 14. The full variable domain, in which reference TRBV3-1 and TRBJ1-2 provide the parts outside the CDR3, is DTAVSQTPKYLVTQMGNDKSIKCEQNLGHDTMYWYKQDSKKFLKIMFSYNNKELIINETVPNRFSPKSPDKAHLNLHINSLELGDSAVYFCASSQGRPRDREAYGYTFGSGTRLTVV.

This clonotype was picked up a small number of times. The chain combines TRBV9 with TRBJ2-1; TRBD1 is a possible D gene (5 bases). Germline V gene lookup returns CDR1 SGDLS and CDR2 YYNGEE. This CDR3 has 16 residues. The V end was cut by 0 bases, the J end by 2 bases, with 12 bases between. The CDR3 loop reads CASSVAQGLPYNEQFF. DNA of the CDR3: TGTGCCAGCAGCGTAGCGCAGGGTCTTCCCTACAATGAGCAGTTCTTC.

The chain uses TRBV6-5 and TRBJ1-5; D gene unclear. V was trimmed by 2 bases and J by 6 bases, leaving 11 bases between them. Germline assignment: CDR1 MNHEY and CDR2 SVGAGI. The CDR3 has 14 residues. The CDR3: CASSYGGRGQPQHF. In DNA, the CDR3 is TGTGCCAGCAGTTACGGCGGTCGCGGTCAGCCCCAGCATTTT.

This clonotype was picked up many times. CDR3: CASRELAKNSNQPQHF. The CDR3 DNA reads as TGTGCCAGCAGGGAATTGGCAAAGAATAGCAATCAGCCCCAGCATTTT. The chain recombines TRBV2 with TRBJ1-5, with D unclear. Trimming cost V 6 bases and J 0 bases, with 15 bases left between them. The CDR3 is 16 amino acids. The germline gives CDR1 SNHLY, CDR2 FYNNEI.